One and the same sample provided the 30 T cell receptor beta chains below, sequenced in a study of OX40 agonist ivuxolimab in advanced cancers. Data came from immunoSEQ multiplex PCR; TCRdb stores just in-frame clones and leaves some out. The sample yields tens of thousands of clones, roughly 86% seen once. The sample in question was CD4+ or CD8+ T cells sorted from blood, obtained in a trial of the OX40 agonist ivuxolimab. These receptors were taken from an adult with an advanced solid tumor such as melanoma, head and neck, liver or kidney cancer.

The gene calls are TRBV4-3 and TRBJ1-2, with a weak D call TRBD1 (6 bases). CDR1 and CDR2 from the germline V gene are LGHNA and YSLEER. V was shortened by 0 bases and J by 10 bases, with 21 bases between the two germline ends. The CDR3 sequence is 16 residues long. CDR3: CASSQDPGETLTIYTF. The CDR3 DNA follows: TGCGCCAGCAGCCAAGATCCAGGGGAGACCCTGACGATCTACACCTTC.

The CDR3 DNA follows: TGTGCCAGCAGCTTATGGGGGCAGAGGAACTCCTACGAGCAGTACTTC. It is translated as CASSLWGQRNSYEQYF. The genes are TRBV7-2 and TRBJ2-7, with D maybe TRBD1 (6 bases). Germline V gene data show CDR1 as SGHTA and CDR2 as FQGNSA. Between the trimmed V and J ends, which lost 2 bases and 0 bases, there was a span of 14 bases. There are 16 residues in the CDR3.

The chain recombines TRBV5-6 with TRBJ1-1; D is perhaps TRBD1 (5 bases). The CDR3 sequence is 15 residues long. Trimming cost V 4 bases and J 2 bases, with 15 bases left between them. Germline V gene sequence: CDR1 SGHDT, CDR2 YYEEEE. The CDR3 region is CASSARQIINTEAFF. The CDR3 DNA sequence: TGTGCCAGCAGCGCAAGACAGATAATAAACACTGAAGCTTTCTTT.

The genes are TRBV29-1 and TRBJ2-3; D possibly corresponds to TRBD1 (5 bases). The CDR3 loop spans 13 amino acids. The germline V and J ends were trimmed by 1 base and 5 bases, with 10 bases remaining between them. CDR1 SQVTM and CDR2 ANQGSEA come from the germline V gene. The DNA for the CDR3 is TGCAGCGTTGAAGGGGGCACCGGAGATACGCAGTATTTT. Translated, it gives CSVEGGTGDTQYF.

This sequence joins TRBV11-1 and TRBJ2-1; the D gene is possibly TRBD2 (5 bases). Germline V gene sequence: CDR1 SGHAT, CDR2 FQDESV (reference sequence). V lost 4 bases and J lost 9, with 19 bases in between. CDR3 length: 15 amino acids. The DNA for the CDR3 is TGTGCCAGCAGCTCCACGGAGTGGGAGAATGGTGAGCAGTTCTTC. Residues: CASSSTEWENGEQFF.

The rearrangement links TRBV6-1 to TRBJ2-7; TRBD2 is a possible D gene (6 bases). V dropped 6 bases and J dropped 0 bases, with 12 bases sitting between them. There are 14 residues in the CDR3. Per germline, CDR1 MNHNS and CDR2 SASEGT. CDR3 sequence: CASSGRGSSYEQYF. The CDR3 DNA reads TGTGCCAGCAGCGGGCGGGGCAGCTCCTACGAGCAGTACTTC.

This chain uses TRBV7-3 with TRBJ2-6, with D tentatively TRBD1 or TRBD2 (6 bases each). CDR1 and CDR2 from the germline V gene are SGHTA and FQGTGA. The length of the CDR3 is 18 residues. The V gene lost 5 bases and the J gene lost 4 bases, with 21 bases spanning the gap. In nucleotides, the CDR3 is TGTGCCAGCAGCCCCTACACAGGGAGGTCTCACGGGGCCAACGTCCTGACTTTC. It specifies CASSPYTGRSHGANVLTF.

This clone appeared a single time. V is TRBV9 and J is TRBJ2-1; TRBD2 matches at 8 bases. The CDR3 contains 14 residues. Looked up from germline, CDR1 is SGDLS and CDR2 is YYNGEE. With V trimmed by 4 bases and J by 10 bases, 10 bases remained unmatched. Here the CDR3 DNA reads TGTGCCAGCAGCCCTGGAGCGGGGGTGACGGAGCAGTTCTTC. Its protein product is CASSPGAGVTEQFF.

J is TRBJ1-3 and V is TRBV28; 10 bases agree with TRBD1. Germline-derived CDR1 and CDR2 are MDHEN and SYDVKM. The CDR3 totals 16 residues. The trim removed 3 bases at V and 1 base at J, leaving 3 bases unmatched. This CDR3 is CASSLDRGGSGNTIYF. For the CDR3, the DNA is TGTGCCAGCAGTTTGGACAGGGGGGGATCTGGAAACACCATATATTTT.

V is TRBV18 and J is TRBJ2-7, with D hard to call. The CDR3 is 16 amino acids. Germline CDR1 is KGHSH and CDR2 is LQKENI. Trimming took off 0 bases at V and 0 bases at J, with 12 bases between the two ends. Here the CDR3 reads CASSPPKGLSSYEQYF. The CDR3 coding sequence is TGTGCCAGCTCACCACCAAAAGGGTTGAGCTCCTACGAGCAGTACTTC.

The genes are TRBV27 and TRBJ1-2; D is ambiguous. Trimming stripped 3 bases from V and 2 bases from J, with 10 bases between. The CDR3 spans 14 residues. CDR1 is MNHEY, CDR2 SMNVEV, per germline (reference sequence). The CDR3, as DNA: TGTGCCAGCAGTTTGCGGGAAACCAACTATGGCTACACCTTC. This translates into CASSLRETNYGYTF.

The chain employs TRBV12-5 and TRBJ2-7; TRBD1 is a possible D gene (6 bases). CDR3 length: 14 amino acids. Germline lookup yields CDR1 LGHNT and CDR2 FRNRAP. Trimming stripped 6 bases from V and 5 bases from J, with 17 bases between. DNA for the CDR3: TGTGCTAGTGGCCTCATGACAGGTTCCCACGAGCAGTACTTC. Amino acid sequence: CASGLMTGSHEQYF.

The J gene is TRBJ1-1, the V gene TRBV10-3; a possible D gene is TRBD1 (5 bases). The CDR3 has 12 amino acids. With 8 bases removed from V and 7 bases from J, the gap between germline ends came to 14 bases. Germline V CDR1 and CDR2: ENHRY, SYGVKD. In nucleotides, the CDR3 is TGTGCCATCGGGACCCAGATGAGTGAAGCTTTCTTT. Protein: CAIGTQMSEAFF.

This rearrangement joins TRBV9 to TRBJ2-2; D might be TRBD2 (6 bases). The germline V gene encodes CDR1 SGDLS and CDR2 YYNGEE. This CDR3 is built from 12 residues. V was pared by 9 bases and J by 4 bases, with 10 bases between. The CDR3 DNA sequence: TGTGCCACGGGAGACCTCACCGGGGAGCTGTTTTTT. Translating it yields CATGDLTGELFF.

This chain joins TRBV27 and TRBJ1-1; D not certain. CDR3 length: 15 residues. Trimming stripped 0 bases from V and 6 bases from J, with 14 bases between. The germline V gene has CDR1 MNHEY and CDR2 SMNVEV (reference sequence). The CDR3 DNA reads TGTGCCAGCAGTTTATCGGCCGGCCTGGACTCTGAAGCTTTCTTT. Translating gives CASSLSAGLDSEAFF.

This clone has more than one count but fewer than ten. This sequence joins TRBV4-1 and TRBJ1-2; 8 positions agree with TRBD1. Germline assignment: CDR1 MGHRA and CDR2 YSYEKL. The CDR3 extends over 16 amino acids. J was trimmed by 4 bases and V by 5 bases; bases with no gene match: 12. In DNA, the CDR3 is TGCGCCAGCAGCTATCGGACAGGGTTAGGGAGCTATGGCTACACCTTC. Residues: CASSYRTGLGSYGYTF.

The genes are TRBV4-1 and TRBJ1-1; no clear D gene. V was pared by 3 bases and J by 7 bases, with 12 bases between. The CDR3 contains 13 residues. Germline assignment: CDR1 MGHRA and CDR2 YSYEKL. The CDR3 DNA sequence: TGCGCCAGCAGCCACTTACTCACTGATGAAGCTTTCTTT. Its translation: CASSHLLTDEAFF.

In nucleotides, the CDR3 is TGTGCCAGTAGTATAGGGTCAGGCACCTACGGTGCCGAGCAGTACTTC. Protein product: CASSIGSGTYGAEQYF. The chain links TRBV19 to TRBJ2-7; D remains unclear. V was trimmed by 1 base and J by 6 bases, leaving 19 bases between them. The CDR3 length is 16 residues. The germline V gene has CDR1 LNHDA and CDR2 SQIVND (reference sequence). Based on the CDR3 plus reference TRBV19 and TRBJ2-7, the full variable domain is DGGITQSPKYLFRKEGQNVTLSCEQNLNHDAMYWYRQDPGQGLRLIYYSQIVNDFQKGDIAEGYSVSREKKESFPLTVTSAQKNPTAFYLCASSIGSGTYGAEQYFGPGTRLTVT.

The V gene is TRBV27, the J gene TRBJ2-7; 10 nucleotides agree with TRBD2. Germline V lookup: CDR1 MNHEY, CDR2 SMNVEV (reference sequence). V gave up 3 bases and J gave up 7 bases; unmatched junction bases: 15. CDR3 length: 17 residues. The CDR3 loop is CASSLASGGPQYEEQYF. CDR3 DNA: TGTGCCAGCAGTTTGGCTAGCGGGGGACCCCAGTACGAGGAGCAGTACTTC.

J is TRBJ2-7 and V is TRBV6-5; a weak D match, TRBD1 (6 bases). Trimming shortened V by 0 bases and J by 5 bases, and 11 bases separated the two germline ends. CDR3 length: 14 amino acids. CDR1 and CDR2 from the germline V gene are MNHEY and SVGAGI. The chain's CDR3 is CASSYSQGTDEQYF. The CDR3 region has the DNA TGTGCCAGCAGTTACTCACAGGGAACGGACGAGCAGTACTTC.

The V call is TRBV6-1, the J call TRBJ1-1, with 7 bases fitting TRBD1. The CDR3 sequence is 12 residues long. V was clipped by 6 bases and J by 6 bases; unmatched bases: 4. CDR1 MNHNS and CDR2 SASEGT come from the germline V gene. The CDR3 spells CASREGAAEAFF. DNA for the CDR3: TGTGCCAGCAGGGAGGGGGCGGCTGAAGCTTTCTTT.

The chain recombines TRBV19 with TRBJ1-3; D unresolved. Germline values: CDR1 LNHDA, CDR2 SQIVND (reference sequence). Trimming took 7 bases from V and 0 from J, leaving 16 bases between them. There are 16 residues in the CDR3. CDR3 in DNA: TGTGCCAGTAAAAGGTTGGCAGAGCCCTCTGGAAACACCATATATTTT. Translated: CASKRLAEPSGNTIYF.

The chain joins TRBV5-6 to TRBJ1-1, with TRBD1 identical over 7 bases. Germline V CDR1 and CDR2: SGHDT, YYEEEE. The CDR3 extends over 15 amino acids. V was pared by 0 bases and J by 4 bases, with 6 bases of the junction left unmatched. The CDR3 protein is CASSLAGQGGTEAFF. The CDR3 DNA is TGTGCCAGCAGCTTGGCCGGTCAGGGGGGCACTGAAGCTTTCTTT.

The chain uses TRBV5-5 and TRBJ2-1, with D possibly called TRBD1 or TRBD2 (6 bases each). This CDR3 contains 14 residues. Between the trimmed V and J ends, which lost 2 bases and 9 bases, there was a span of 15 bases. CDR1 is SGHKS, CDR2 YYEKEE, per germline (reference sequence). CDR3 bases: TGTGCCAGCAGCTTTGGTGACGGGGGCCGTGAGCAGTTCTTC. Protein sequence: CASSFGDGGREQFF.

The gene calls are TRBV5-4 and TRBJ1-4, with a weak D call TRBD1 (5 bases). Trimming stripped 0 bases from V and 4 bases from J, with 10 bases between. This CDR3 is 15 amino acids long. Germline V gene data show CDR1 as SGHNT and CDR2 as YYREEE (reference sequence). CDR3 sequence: CASSLGDDSNEKLFF. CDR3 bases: TGTGCCAGCAGCTTGGGGGATGACAGTAATGAAAAACTGTTTTTT.

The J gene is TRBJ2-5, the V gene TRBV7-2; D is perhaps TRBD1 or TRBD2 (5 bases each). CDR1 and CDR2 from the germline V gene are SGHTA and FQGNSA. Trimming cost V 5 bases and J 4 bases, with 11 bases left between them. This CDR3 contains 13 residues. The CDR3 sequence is CASSQEGLETQYF. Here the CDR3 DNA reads TGTGCCAGCAGCCAAGAGGGGCTAGAGACCCAGTACTTC.

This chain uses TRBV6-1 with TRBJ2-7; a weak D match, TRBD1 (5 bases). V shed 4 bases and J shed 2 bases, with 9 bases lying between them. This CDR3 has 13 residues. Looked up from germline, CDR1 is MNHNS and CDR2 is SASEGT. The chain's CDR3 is CASSGGNPYEQYF. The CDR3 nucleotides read TGTGCCAGCAGTGGGGGCAACCCCTACGAGCAGTACTTC.

The CDR3 here is CASMGGGTNTGELFF. CDR3 nucleotides: TGTGCCAGCATGGGTGGGGGCACGAACACCGGGGAGCTGTTTTTT. The genes are TRBV21-1 and TRBJ2-2; the D call TRBD1 from the table was never checked on the DNA. TRBV21-1 is an annotated pseudogene. There are 15 residues in the CDR3.

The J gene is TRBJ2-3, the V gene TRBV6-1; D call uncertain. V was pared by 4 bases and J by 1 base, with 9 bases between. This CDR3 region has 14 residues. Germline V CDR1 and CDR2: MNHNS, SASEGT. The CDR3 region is CASSVTTGTDTQYF. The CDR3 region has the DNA TGTGCCAGCAGTGTTACAACAGGCACAGATACGCAGTATTTT.

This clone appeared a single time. CDR3 DNA sequence: TGTGCCAGTATAGACCCGTGGTCGGGTGTAGAAGAGACCCAGTACTTC. It translates to CASIDPWSGVEETQYF. This chain joins TRBV11-2 and TRBJ2-5; D call uncertain. The germline gives CDR1 SGHAT, CDR2 FQNNGV. V dropped 9 bases and J dropped 3 bases, with 23 bases sitting between them. The CDR3 sequence is 16 residues long.